Listed here are 29 T cell receptor beta chains from one sample, sequenced in a study of blood T cell repertoires in COVID-19. Produced via immunoSEQ multiplex PCR; TCRdb's table is partial and in-frame only. The sample records 250,000 or so clones, 80% to 90% being singletons. Sequenced sample: PBMCs or T cells enriched from blood (not recorded which). These receptor sequences come from a woman aged 40 to 50 who had been exposed to COVID-19.

V usage is TRBV7-9 and J usage is TRBJ2-1, with TRBD2 matching over 7 bases. After removal of 1 base from V and 6 bases from J, the junction contained 6 bases not matched to a gene. The length of the CDR3 is 15 residues. Germline CDR1 is SEHNR and CDR2 is FQNEAQ (reference sequence). DNA of the CDR3: TGTGCCAGCAGCTTAGAGTCTAGCGGTACCAATGAGCAGTTCTTC. Amino acids: CASSLESSGTNEQFF. The whole variable domain, remainder taken from reference TRBV7-9 and TRBJ2-1, is DTGVSQNPRHKITKRGQNVTFRCDPISEHNRLYWYRQTLGQGPEFLTYFQNEAQLEKSRLLSDRFSAERPKGSFSTLEIQRTEQGDSAMYLCASSLESSGTNEQFFGPGTRLTVL.

The chain employs TRBV3-1 (or the pseudogene TRBV3-2) and TRBJ1-4; 9 positions match TRBD1. There are 13 residues in the CDR3. Trimming cost V 8 bases and J 7 bases; bases outside gene matches: 5. Per germline, CDR1 LGHDT and CDR2 YNNKEL (reference sequence). The CDR3 loop reads CASWGQGGEKLFF. The CDR3 DNA reads as TGTGCCAGCTGGGGACAGGGAGGTGAAAAACTGTTTTTT.

The V and J genes are TRBV3-1 (or the pseudogene TRBV3-2) and TRBJ2-3; 7 positions agree with TRBD2. In germline, CDR1 is LGHDT, CDR2 YNNKEL (reference sequence). CDR3 size: 18 residues. Losses at the gene ends were 1 base for V and 8 bases for J; bases not matched to a gene: 18. The CDR3 DNA is TGTGCCAGCAGCCAAGTCCCGACGGGCGGGGGAAGGGTGAGTACGCAGTATTTT. Translating it yields CASSQVPTGGGRVSTQYF.

V and J are TRBV20-1 and TRBJ2-7; D is possibly TRBD1 (7 bases). The CDR3 runs to 15 residues. The V gene's germline CDR1 is DFQATT and CDR2 SNEGSKA (reference sequence). Trimming took 3 bases from V and 7 from J, leaving 22 bases between them. Here the CDR3 reads CSASGVQGVGGEQYF. DNA for the CDR3: TGCAGTGCTAGTGGTGTCCAGGGGGTAGGGGGGGAGCAGTACTTC.

The chain employs TRBV9 and TRBJ1-3, with 7 bases identical to TRBD1. The CDR3 spans 14 residues. Germline values: CDR1 SGDLS, CDR2 YYNGEE. J gave up 7 bases and V 3 bases, and 7 bases lay outside the gene matches. The CDR3 is CASSADRAKNTIYF. The CDR3 DNA reads TGTGCCAGCAGCGCAGACAGGGCTAAGAACACCATATATTTT.

The chain uses TRBV7-9 and TRBJ1-3; D remains unclear. The CDR3 has 12 residues. Trimming took 4 bases from V and 3 from J, leaving 4 bases between them. From germline, CDR1 is SEHNR and CDR2 FQNEAQ (reference sequence). CDR3 DNA: TGTGCCAGCAGCTCATTTGGAAACACCATATATTTT. Protein product: CASSSFGNTIYF. The entire variable domain, with the rest obtained from reference TRBV7-9 and TRBJ1-3, is as follows: DTGVSQNPRHKITKRGQNVTFRCDPISEHNRLYWYRQTLGQGPEFLTYFQNEAQLEKSRLLSDRFSAERPKGSFSTLEIQRTEQGDSAMYLCASSSFGNTIYFGEGSWLTVV.

This clone is a singleton in its sample. The chain combines TRBV19 with TRBJ2-1; maybe TRBD2 (6 bases). CDR1 and CDR2 (germline): LNHDA, SQIVND (reference sequence). V was clipped by 0 bases and J by 4 bases, with 7 bases between them. CDR3 size: 14 residues. CDR3 loop: CASSIEGGYNEQFF. The CDR3 DNA reads TGTGCCAGTAGTATAGAAGGAGGGTACAATGAGCAGTTCTTC.

The chain employs TRBV9 and TRBJ2-5; 11 nucleotides match TRBD2. CDR3 length: 17 residues. Germline V CDR1 and CDR2: SGDLS, YYNGEE. The trim removed 0 bases at V and 4 bases at J, leaving 8 bases unmatched. The CDR3 DNA is TGTGCCAGCAGCGTAGGTATAGCGGGGGGGCTTACAGAGACCCAGTACTTC. Translating it yields CASSVGIAGGLTETQYF.

This clone was seen just once. The gene calls are TRBV9 and TRBJ2-1, with 7 bases fitting TRBD2. The V gene end was trimmed by 3 bases and the J gene end by 1 base; junction bases not matched to a gene: 4. This CDR3 is 15 amino acids long. The germline V gene encodes CDR1 SGDLS and CDR2 YYNGEE. CDR3 DNA: TGTGCCAGCAGCGCCCGCGGGGGTTCCTACAATGAGCAGTTCTTC. It encodes CASSARGGSYNEQFF.

This clone is a singleton in its sample. This chain uses TRBV5-1 with TRBJ2-5; TRBD2 matches at 8 bases. Germline lookup yields CDR1 SGHRS and CDR2 YFSETQ. The CDR3 has 16 residues. The ends lost 6 bases at V and 1 base at J; junction bases unmatched: 11. The CDR3 nucleotides read TGCGCCAGCATTCGGGGGGGGCCCCCCGGCCAAGAGACCCAGTACTTC. This codes for CASIRGGPPGQETQYF.

The V and J genes are TRBV7-8 and TRBJ1-1; D is ambiguous. The CDR3 covers 15 residues. Germline V gene lookup returns CDR1 SGHVS and CDR2 FQNEAQ. Trimming took off 3 bases at V and 1 base at J, with 12 bases between the two ends. DNA for the CDR3: TGTGCCAGCAGCTTGGAGGTCAGTTGGAACACTGAAGCTTTCTTT. It encodes CASSLEVSWNTEAFF.

V and J are TRBV7-6 and TRBJ2-3, with 8 nucleotides matching TRBD1. The CDR3 has 15 residues. Germline values: CDR1 SGHVS, CDR2 FNYEAQ. V shed 3 bases and J 4 bases; nucleotides not matched to a gene: 6. The CDR3 loop reads CASSFQGASSDTQYF. CDR3 nucleotides: TGTGCCAGCAGCTTTCAGGGGGCGAGCTCAGATACGCAGTATTTT.

This clone was detected only once. The rearrangement links TRBV9 to TRBJ2-3; tentative D call: TRBD2 (6 bases). V was trimmed by 3 bases and J by 2 bases, leaving 10 bases between them. Germline V gene data show CDR1 as SGDLS and CDR2 as YYNGEE. The CDR3 spans 14 residues. The CDR3 region is CASSGPGDTDTQYF. CDR3 DNA: TGTGCCAGCAGCGGTCCGGGGGACACAGATACGCAGTATTTT.

The table lists this clone with a few counts. CDR3 loop: CASSPGTTGTGQEGSPLHF. DNA of the CDR3: TGTGCCAGCTCACCAGGTACGACCGGGACAGGCCAAGAGGGTTCACCCCTCCACTTT. The chain is built from TRBV18 and TRBJ1-6; 8 nucleotides line up with TRBD1. CDR1 is KGHSH and CDR2 is LQKENI in the germline V gene. CDR3 length: 19 residues. The ends lost 2 bases at V and 9 bases at J; junction bases unmatched: 18.

The chain combines TRBV5-4 with TRBJ2-1; D may be TRBD2 (6 bases). The germline V gene has CDR1 SGHNT and CDR2 YYREEE (reference sequence). The CDR3 length is 14 residues. Trimming took off 0 bases at V and 6 bases at J, with 10 bases between the two ends. Written as DNA, the CDR3 is TGTGCCAGCAGCTTGGTTTCCGGGGGCAATGAGCAGTTCTTC. It is translated as CASSLVSGGNEQFF. Full variable domain (remainder filled in from reference TRBV5-4 and TRBJ2-1): ETGVTQSPTHLIKTRGQQVTLRCSSQSGHNTVSWYQQALGQGPQFIFQYYREEENGRGNFPPRFSGLQFPNYSSELNVNALELDDSALYLCASSLVSGGNEQFFGPGTRLTVL.

This clone was seen more than once but under ten times. The gene calls are TRBV29-1 and TRBJ2-1; TRBD2 is a possible D gene (5 bases). The CDR3 is 13 residues long. With 5 bases removed from V and 0 bases from J, the gap between germline ends came to 8 bases. CDR1 is SQVTM and CDR2 is ANQGSEA in the germline V gene. The CDR3 reads CSVSGNSYNEQFF. DNA of the CDR3: TGCAGCGTTTCCGGGAACTCCTACAATGAGCAGTTCTTC.

The CDR3 here is CASSKTGGETEAFF. CDR3 bases: TGTGCCAGCAGCAAGACAGGGGGAGAGACTGAAGCTTTCTTT. V gene TRBV3-1 (or the pseudogene TRBV3-2) combines with J gene TRBJ1-1; 9 bases align to TRBD1. The V and J ends lost 5 bases and 5 bases, in that order; junction bases with no gene match: 6. Per germline, CDR1 LGHDT and CDR2 YNNKEL (reference sequence). The CDR3 is made up of 14 amino acids.

The chain carries TRBV6-4 and TRBJ2-4; D is uncertain. This CDR3 has 14 residues. CDR1 is MRHNA and CDR2 is SNTAGT in the germline V gene. V lost 4 bases, J lost 4 bases, and 11 bases lay in between. CDR3 region: CASSAKRAKNIQYF. As DNA, the CDR3 is TGTGCCAGCAGTGCGAAGAGAGCGAAAAACATTCAGTACTTC.

The V call is TRBV2, the J call TRBJ2-4; TRBD2 matches at 9 bases. Trimming took 7 bases from V and 0 from J; bases not matched to a gene: 7. The V gene's germline CDR1 is SNHLY and CDR2 FYNNEI. This CDR3 region has 16 residues. The DNA of the CDR3 is TGTGCCAGCATACCTAGCGGGGAACTAGCCAAAAACATTCAGTACTTC. Translated, it gives CASIPSGELAKNIQYF.

The chain uses TRBV29-1 and TRBJ2-1, with 9 bases that match TRBD1. V trimming: 3 bases; J trimming: 7 bases; junction bases outside the gene matches: 4. The CDR3 loop spans 13 amino acids. Germline CDR1 SQVTM, CDR2 ANQGSEA. CDR3 sequence: CSVDTGGWNEQFF. The CDR3 DNA is TGCAGCGTTGACACAGGGGGCTGGAATGAGCAGTTCTTC.

In DNA, the CDR3 is TGTGCCAGCAGCGTAGCTACGAGGGAGACCCAGTACTTC. Protein: CASSVATRETQYF. This chain uses TRBV9 with TRBJ2-5; the D is unclear. Trimming took off 0 bases at V and 5 bases at J, with 8 bases between the two ends. CDR1 is SGDLS and CDR2 is YYNGEE in the germline V gene. The CDR3 is 13 residues long.

This clone appeared once. J is TRBJ1-2 and V is TRBV4-1, with D possibly matching TRBD1 (5 bases). This CDR3 has 14 amino acids. Looked up from germline, CDR1 is MGHRA and CDR2 is YSYEKL. The V and J ends lost 3 bases and 4 bases respectively, with 12 bases between them. This CDR3 reads CASSQETGVYGYTF. DNA for the CDR3: TGCGCCAGCAGCCAGGAAACAGGCGTCTATGGCTACACCTTC.

The chain couples TRBV7-2 to TRBJ2-2; 9 bases are a match to TRBD1. The CDR3 has 15 amino acids. Unmatched junction bases numbered 2, after V lost 6 bases and J lost 0 bases. Looked up from germline, CDR1 is SGHTA and CDR2 is FQGNSA. CDR3: CASRRDRANTGELFF. The CDR3 DNA reads as TGTGCCAGCAGGCGGGACAGGGCGAACACCGGGGAGCTGTTTTTT.

This chain connects TRBV24-1 to TRBJ2-7, with D perhaps matching TRBD1 (6 bases). Germline CDR1 is KGHDR and CDR2 is SFDVKD. The CDR3 totals 14 residues. V gave up 3 bases and J gave up 2 bases, with 10 bases separating them. CDR3 DNA sequence: TGTGCCACCAGTGATGCGGCAGGGGCCTACGAGCAGTACTTC. Its translation is CATSDAAGAYEQYF.

This clone was counted a few times. V usage is TRBV5-1 and J usage is TRBJ1-1; D is unclear. V was shortened by 2 bases and J by 5 bases, with 10 bases between the two germline ends. Germline V gene sequence: CDR1 SGHRS, CDR2 YFSETQ. The CDR3 extends over 13 amino acids. The CDR3 bases are TGCGCCAGCAGCTTCACTTTCGATACTGAAGCTTTCTTT. Protein product: CASSFTFDTEAFF.

This clone appeared a single time. The chain recombines TRBV6-6 with TRBJ1-5; 8 bases fit TRBD1. This CDR3 comprises 15 residues. Germline V gives CDR1 MNHNY, CDR2 SVGAGI (reference sequence). V shed 7 bases and J 0 bases; nucleotides not matched to a gene: 5. This chain's CDR3 is CASTQTGVSNQPQHF. DNA for the CDR3: TGTGCCAGCACCCAGACAGGGGTTAGCAATCAGCCCCAGCATTTT.

This rearrangement joins TRBV6-5 to TRBJ2-7, with a weak D call TRBD1 (6 bases). The CDR3 covers 12 residues. Trimming left V 10 bases short and J 7 bases short, with 17 bases between. Germline V CDR1 and CDR2: MNHEY, SVGAGI. CDR3 in amino acids: CATSDSPGEQYF. The CDR3 region has the DNA TGTGCCACCTCGGACAGCCCCGGGGAGCAGTACTTC.

The rearrangement links TRBV4-2 to TRBJ2-3, with 12 bases fitting TRBD2. This CDR3 region has 19 residues. Germline V gives CDR1 LGHNA, CDR2 YNFKEQ. The V gene end was trimmed by 4 bases and the J gene end by 9 bases; junction bases not matched to a gene: 20. CDR3 loop: CASSLESSGGATVPLTQYF. CDR3 in DNA: TGTGCCAGCAGCCTCGAATCTAGCGGGGGGGCTACGGTGCCTTTGACGCAGTATTTT.

In its sample, this clone was seen a few times. This sequence joins TRBV6-5 and TRBJ1-6; perhaps TRBD1 as D (5 bases). CDR1 is MNHEY and CDR2 is SVGAGI in the germline V gene. The CDR3 sequence is 14 residues long. V was clipped by 6 bases and J by 3 bases, with 9 bases between them. The CDR3 region has the DNA TGTGCCAGCAGAAGGACACTCTATAATTCACCCCTCCACTTT. It yields the protein CASRRTLYNSPLHF.